This TCR beta chain was recorded in a study of beta chain features in type 1 diabetes. Germline assignment: CDR1 SGHAT and CDR2 FQNNGV. V was pared by 0 bases and J by 8 bases, with 7 bases between. This CDR3 has 13 amino acids. Via the markers CD45RO/CCR7/CD25/CD127/CD95/CD27, stem cell-like memory, regulatory, central memory and naive CD4+ cells were sorted. The isolated RNA, all of it, was reverse transcribed, so expressed TCRB transcripts were what got sequenced. Libraries were prepared by immunoSEQ multiplex PCR; TCRdb keeps only in-frame clonotypes and omits some of them. The data hold 450,000 to 600,000 clones, with approximately 28% observed a single time.

The rearrangement uses TRBV11-2 and TRBJ1-4; D uncertain. Sequences were obtained from naive CD4+ T cells from blood. The origin of this receptor is a man between 18 and 29 years old in good health. CDR3 sequence reads: CASSLDPWEKLFF. CDR3 in DNA: TGTGCCAGCAGCTTAGATCCGTGGGAAAAACTGTTTTTT.